What follows are 3 T cell receptor beta chains derived from one specimen sequenced in a study of blood T cell repertoires in COVID-19 (dated by TCRdb to about 2020). Library preparation used the immunoSEQ multiplex PCR assay. The clones in this table, taken by TCRdb from immuneACCESS, are in-frame only. Not every clone is retained; where verified, under half of the shortfall comes from an unresolved V gene, and the cause of the rest is unknown. This sample holds about 230,000 clones; 65% to 85% were observed only once. The top ten clonotypes cover about 4.2% of the sample. Sequencing input: peripheral blood. These receptors were obtained from a man aged 45 to 65 with active or convalescent COVID-19.

This clone was seen once. J is TRBJ1-4 and V is TRBV3-1 (or the pseudogene TRBV3-2); 11 nucleotides line up with TRBD1. The length of the CDR3 is 17 residues. Losses at the gene ends were 6 bases for V and 3 bases for J; bases not matched to a gene: 9. The germline V gene encodes CDR1 LGHDT and CDR2 YNNKEL (reference sequence). CDR3 in amino acids: CASRAGTGGRANEKLFF. For the CDR3, the DNA is TGTGCCAGCAGGGCCGGGACAGGGGGTAGAGCTAATGAAAAACTGTTTTTT.

This chain links TRBV15 with TRBJ2-7; the D gene is possibly TRBD1 (5 bases). CDR3 length equals 15 residues. The V end lost 0 bases, the J end lost 2 bases, and 11 bases lay between the germline ends. Germline V gene sequence: CDR1 LNHNV, CDR2 YYDKDF (reference sequence). CDR3 DNA sequence: TGTGCCACCAGCAGAGACCAGGGTACAGCCTACGAGCAGTACTTC. Residues: CATSRDQGTAYEQYF.

The V and J genes are TRBV29-1 and TRBJ2-1; the match to TRBD2 covers 15 bases. Germline V gene data show CDR1 as SQVTM and CDR2 as ANQGSEA. The ends lost 3 bases at V and 3 bases at J; junction bases unmatched: 3. The CDR3 sequence is 16 residues long. The CDR3 sequence is CSVDSGLAGGYNEQFF. The CDR3 bases are TGCAGCGTTGACTCGGGACTAGCGGGGGGCTACAATGAGCAGTTCTTC.